The 32 T cell receptor beta chains below were found in one sample sequenced in a study of blood T cells in healthy people across ages. Sample-barcoded 5' priming and a J-beta primer mix drove a second PCR of roughly 7 to 11 cycles. MiXCR, run by TCRdb on the 5' RACE reads, gives a single entry per CDR3 protein. This table has under 1,000,000 distinct CDR3 sequences, about half appearing once. The sequencing sample was made of blood. Receptor source: a man older than 75 in good health.

In its sample, this clonotype was seen many times. The CDR3 here is CSARALRGHEQYF. The CDR3 DNA is TGCAGTGCCCGAGCCCTCCGGGGCCACGAGCAGTACTTC. This chain connects TRBV20-1 to TRBJ2-7; D possibly uses TRBD1 or TRBD2 (5 bases each). Trimming stripped 6 bases from V and 5 bases from J, with 17 bases between. The CDR3 spans 13 residues. Germline V gene lookup returns CDR1 DFQATT and CDR2 SNEGSKA (reference sequence).

The chain links TRBV20-1 to TRBJ2-1; D unclear. This CDR3 comprises 11 residues. Germline-derived CDR1 and CDR2 are DFQATT and SNEGSKA (reference sequence). V lost 3 bases to trimming and J lost 13 bases, with 13 bases between them. This CDR3 reads CSASRQTHQFF. Written as DNA, the CDR3 is TGCAGTGCTAGTAGGCAGACCCATCAGTTCTTC.

This chain joins TRBV4-2 and TRBJ1-4; TRBD1 agrees at 10 bases. The CDR3 totals 16 residues. Per germline, CDR1 LGHNA and CDR2 YNFKEQ. J lost 6 bases, V lost 2 bases, and 6 bases had no gene match. The DNA for the CDR3 is TGTGCCAGCAGCCAAAGGTGGGGGACAGGGGATGAAAAACTGTTTTTT. Amino acids: CASSQRWGTGDEKLFF.

This clonotype was detected only a few times. The V gene is TRBV12-3 or TRBV12-4, the J gene TRBJ2-7, with D perhaps matching TRBD1 (5 bases). There are 13 residues in the CDR3. Trimming took 2 bases from V and 2 from J, leaving 7 bases between them. For the CDR3, the DNA is TGTGCCAGCAGTTTACGACAGACCTACGAGCAGTACTTC. Its translation is CASSLRQTYEQYF.

The chain couples TRBV7-2 to TRBJ2-1, with TRBD2 identical over 8 bases. This CDR3 has 16 amino acids. Germline values: CDR1 SGHTA, CDR2 FQGNSA. Trimming cost V 1 base and J 5 bases; bases outside gene matches: 7. The CDR3 DNA follows: TGTGCCAGCAGCTTAGAAAGCGGGAGAAGGGACAATGAGCAGTTCTTC. This codes for CASSLESGRRDNEQFF.

This sequence joins TRBV3-1 and TRBJ2-1; the match to TRBD2 covers 9 bases. V lost 0 bases and J lost 5; bases outside the gene matches: 11. This CDR3 is built from 18 residues. Germline CDR1 is LGHDT and CDR2 is YNNKEL (reference sequence). The DNA of the CDR3 is TGTGCCAGCAGCCAAGATCCAAGCGGGAGGAGAGCCAACAATGAGCAGTTCTTC. It translates to CASSQDPSGRRANNEQFF.

This clonotype was seen a few times. The rearrangement uses TRBV2 and TRBJ2-5, with D maybe TRBD2 (5 bases). This CDR3 region has 13 residues. The V and J ends lost 5 bases and 2 bases respectively, with 9 bases between them. Germline V gene lookup returns CDR1 SNHLY and CDR2 FYNNEI. Written as DNA, the CDR3 is TGTGCCAGCAGTTCTAGCCGTCAAGAGACCCAGTACTTC. Protein: CASSSSRQETQYF. Using reference TRBV2 and TRBJ2-5 for the parts outside the CDR3, the full variable domain is EPEVTQTPSHQVTQMGQEVILRCVPISNHLYFYWYRQILGQKVEFLVSFYNNEISEKSEIFDDQFSVERPDGSNFTLKIRSTKLEDSAMYFCASSSSRQETQYFGPGTRLLVL.

The chain has TRBV20-1 and TRBJ2-1, with TRBD2 matching over 7 bases. Germline V gene data show CDR1 as DFQATT and CDR2 as SNEGSKA (reference sequence). Unmatched junction bases numbered 4, after V lost 3 bases and J lost 5 bases. CDR3 length equals 13 residues. The CDR3: CSARGLLNNEQFF. In DNA form, the CDR3 reads TGCAGTGCTAGGGGACTACTAAACAATGAGCAGTTCTTC.

The chain links TRBV6-6 to TRBJ2-7, with 7 bases identical to TRBD1. The CDR3 is 13 amino acids. Germline CDR1 reads MNHNY; CDR2 reads SVGAGI (reference sequence). J lost 5 bases, V lost 6 bases, and 7 bases had no gene match. The CDR3: CASSPGQAHEQYF. The CDR3 nucleotides read TGTGCCAGCAGCCCCGGACAGGCCCACGAGCAGTACTTC.

V usage is TRBV4-3 and J usage is TRBJ2-6; D perhaps matches TRBD1 (5 bases). CDR3 length: 15 amino acids. Trimming left V 3 bases short and J 4 bases short, with 10 bases between. Germline CDR1 LGHNA, CDR2 YSLEER. CDR3 bases: TGCGCCAGCAGCCAGACCAGGGCCGGGGCCAACGTCCTGACTTTC. Translation gives CASSQTRAGANVLTF.

This clonotype was picked up a small number of times. The genes are TRBV9 and TRBJ2-3; D gene ambiguous. Per the germline V gene, CDR1 is SGDLS and CDR2 is YYNGEE. V was trimmed by 0 bases and J by 4 bases, leaving 9 bases between them. The CDR3 runs 14 residues. CDR3: CASSVGNSADTQYF. The CDR3, as DNA: TGTGCCAGCAGCGTAGGGAACAGCGCAGATACGCAGTATTTT.

The chain links TRBV7-3 to TRBJ2-1; 7 bases agree with TRBD1. Germline CDR1 reads SGHTA; CDR2 reads FQGTGA. The CDR3 loop spans 18 amino acids. Trimming removed 1 base from V and 8 bases from J; junction bases left unmatched: 17. CDR3 loop: CASSLKGRGRQGVDEQFF. CDR3 nucleotides: TGTGCCAGCAGCTTAAAAGGTCGGGGACGACAGGGTGTCGATGAGCAGTTCTTC.

The chain carries TRBV9 and TRBJ2-3; a weak D match, TRBD1 (6 bases). Trimming left V 3 bases short and J 6 bases short, with 17 bases between. Germline-derived CDR1 and CDR2 are SGDLS and YYNGEE. This CDR3 region has 15 residues. The CDR3 spells CASSAGQRTSDTQYF. CDR3 DNA sequence: TGTGCCAGCAGCGCTGGACAGCGGACTTCGGATACGCAGTATTTT.

The V and J genes are TRBV9 and TRBJ2-1, with D possibly matching TRBD2 (5 bases). Trimming stripped 4 bases from V and 13 bases from J, with 24 bases between. The CDR3 consists of 15 residues. In germline, CDR1 is SGDLS, CDR2 YYNGEE. Here the CDR3 reads CASSPNDYFQETQFF. In DNA, the CDR3 is TGTGCCAGCAGCCCTAACGACTATTTCCAAGAGACCCAGTTCTTC. Using reference TRBV9 and TRBJ2-1 for the parts outside the CDR3, the full variable domain is DSGVTQTPKHLITATGQRVTLRCSPRSGDLSVYWYQQSLDQGLQFLIQYYNGEERAKGNILERFSAQQFPDLHSELNLSSLELGDSALYFCASSPNDYFQETQFFGPGTRLTVL.

The V gene is TRBV25-1, the J gene TRBJ1-6; no clear D. The V gene's germline CDR1 is MGHDK and CDR2 SYGVNS. CDR3 length equals 12 residues. V was pared by 2 bases and J by 11 bases, with 7 bases between. The CDR3 here is CASSEARAPLHF. The DNA of the CDR3 is TGTGCCAGCAGTGAAGCTAGGGCACCCCTCCACTTT. The whole variable domain, remainder taken from reference TRBV25-1 and TRBJ1-6, is EADIYQTPRYLVIGTGKKITLECSQTMGHDKMYWYQQDPGMELHLIHYSYGVNSTEKGDLSSESTVSRIRTEHFPLTLESARPSHTSQYLCASSEARAPLHFGNGTRLTVT.

There are many counts of this clonotype. The V call is TRBV20-1, the J call TRBJ2-5; 9 positions agree with TRBD2. The ends lost 0 bases at V and 5 bases at J; junction bases unmatched: 10. Germline V gene lookup returns CDR1 DFQATT and CDR2 SNEGSKA (reference sequence). This CDR3 spans 16 amino acids. CDR3 amino acids: CSARDPASGTLETQYF. The CDR3 bases are TGCAGTGCTAGAGATCCGGCTAGCGGGACCTTGGAGACCCAGTACTTC.

The sample holds a few counts of this clonotype. V and J are TRBV10-3 and TRBJ2-5; TRBD1 matches 9 bases. The J call may be wrong; the DNA end is better matched by TRBJ2-7. This CDR3 comprises 14 residues. Germline V CDR1 and CDR2: ENHRY, SYGVKD. CDR3 DNA sequence: TGTGCCATCAGGGGGACAGGGCATGGCCACGAGCAGTACTTC. It specifies CAIRGTGHGHEQYF.

This clonotype was picked up many times. The chain links TRBV12-3 or TRBV12-4 to TRBJ2-5; D not resolved. Trimming took 5 bases from V and 0 from J, leaving 1 base between them. The CDR3 runs 11 residues. CDR3 sequence reads: CASSHQETQYF. In DNA form, the CDR3 reads TGTGCCAGCAGTCACCAAGAGACCCAGTACTTC.

This chain uses TRBV20-1 with TRBJ2-1; 13 positions match TRBD2. The CDR3 covers 19 residues. V gave up 6 bases and J gave up 0 bases; unmatched junction bases: 14. Germline V gene data show CDR1 as DFQATT and CDR2 as SNEGSKA (reference sequence). The CDR3: CSAPLGLAGAPVSYNEQFF. The CDR3 nucleotides read TGCAGTGCGCCCCTCGGACTAGCGGGAGCCCCGGTCTCCTACAATGAGCAGTTCTTC.

The table lists this clonotype with a few counts. V is TRBV11-1 and J is TRBJ1-1, with 7 bases lining up with TRBD1. This CDR3 comprises 14 residues. V gave up 3 bases and J gave up 3 bases; unmatched junction bases: 4. The germline gives CDR1 SGHAT, CDR2 FQDESV (reference sequence). CDR3 sequence (DNA): TGTGCCAGCAGCTTTAACAGGGGCCACACTGAAGCTTTCTTT. It codes for CASSFNRGHTEAFF.

This clonotype was counted only a few times. The rearrangement links TRBV6-6 to TRBJ2-5, with 11 bases lining up with TRBD1. The DNA matches TRBJ2-7 better at its end, which makes the J call doubtful. CDR1 is MNHNY, CDR2 SVGAGI, per germline (reference sequence). The CDR3 spans 16 residues. The CDR3 sequence: CASSYSGGQGGYEQYF. CDR3 sequence (DNA): TGTGCCAGCAGTTACTCCGGGGGACAGGGGGGTTACGAGCAGTACTTC.

In this sample, this clonotype turned up many times. V and J are TRBV20-1 and TRBJ2-7; the match to TRBD2 covers 13 bases. This CDR3 comprises 14 residues. V dropped 5 bases and J dropped 6; count of bases not matched to a gene: 7. Germline V CDR1 and CDR2: DFQATT, SNEGSKA (reference sequence). The CDR3 DNA reads TGCAGTGCTGTCCGACTAGCGGGAGGATCCGAGCAGTACTTC. Protein sequence: CSAVRLAGGSEQYF.

J is TRBJ2-5 and V is TRBV6-1; D may be TRBD2 (5 bases). Germline V lookup: CDR1 MNHNS, CDR2 SASEGT. With 6 bases removed from V and 1 base from J, the gap between germline ends came to 18 bases. The CDR3 covers 16 residues. CDR3 protein: CASRKGGPLIQETQYF. As DNA, the CDR3 is TGTGCCAGCAGGAAAGGCGGGCCGCTTATCCAAGAGACCCAGTACTTC.

In its sample, this clonotype was seen a few times. The chain is built from TRBV10-2 and TRBJ1-1, with D possibly matching TRBD1 (6 bases). V was pared by 0 bases and J by 5 bases, with 16 bases between. The V gene's germline CDR1 is WSHSY and CDR2 SAAADI. The CDR3 runs to 16 residues. CDR3 sequence: CASSESIYRVGTEAFF. The CDR3 DNA reads as TGCGCCAGCAGTGAGTCCATTTACAGGGTAGGAACTGAAGCTTTCTTT.

The rearrangement uses TRBV24-1 and TRBJ1-4; D possibly corresponds to TRBD1 (5 bases). This CDR3 comprises 20 residues. V gave up 1 base and J gave up 4 bases, with 24 bases separating them. The germline CDR1 and CDR2 sequences are KGHDR and SFDVKD. In nucleotides, the CDR3 is TGTGCCACCAGTGATTTAGAGGGGAAGAATTTTCCTTGGAATAATGAAAAACTGTTTTTT. Translated: CATSDLEGKNFPWNNEKLFF.

This clonotype was observed a handful of times. The chain uses TRBV24-1 and TRBJ2-7; 8 positions agree with TRBD2. Germline V gives CDR1 KGHDR, CDR2 SFDVKD. This CDR3 is built from 15 residues. V lost 2 bases, J lost 2 bases, and 4 bases stayed unmatched. CDR3 residues: CATSDSSGRTYEQYF. The CDR3, as DNA: TGTGCCACCAGTGATTCAAGCGGGAGAACCTACGAGCAGTACTTC.

This clonotype was detected a few times. The chain has TRBV25-1 and TRBJ2-7; perhaps D is TRBD1 or TRBD2 (5 bases each). Germline lookup yields CDR1 MGHDK and CDR2 SYGVNS. V was shortened by 6 bases and J by 2 bases, with 14 bases between the two germline ends. The CDR3 is 14 amino acids. The CDR3 region is CASRAGASPYEQYF. The CDR3, as DNA: TGTGCCAGCAGGGCCGGGGCCAGCCCCTACGAGCAGTACTTC.

This clonotype has a count of ten or more. The J gene is TRBJ2-5, the V gene TRBV2; D is unresolved. Germline assignment: CDR1 SNHLY and CDR2 FYNNEI. The CDR3 totals 13 residues. The V end was cut by 4 bases, the J end by 5 bases, with 11 bases between. In nucleotides, the CDR3 is TGTGCCAGCAGTGTTGTCCTGCGGGAGACCCAGTACTTC. It translates to CASSVVLRETQYF.

This clonotype is labeled as medium-sized. This rearrangement joins TRBV12-3 or TRBV12-4 to TRBJ1-2; no firm D call. This CDR3 has 14 amino acids. V dropped 1 base and J dropped 4 bases, with 10 bases sitting between them. The CDR3 here is CASSLVSQTYGYTF. CDR3 sequence (DNA): TGTGCCAGCAGTTTAGTAAGCCAGACCTATGGCTACACCTTC.

The gene calls are TRBV27 and TRBJ1-5; TRBD1 might be the D (6 bases). The CDR3 length is 14 residues. CDR1 is MNHEY and CDR2 is SMNVEV in the germline V gene (reference sequence). V shed 6 bases and J shed 5 bases, with 14 bases lying between them. CDR3 region: CASSRQGRDQPQHF. The CDR3 DNA is TGTGCCAGCAGCCGGCAGGGGAGGGATCAGCCCCAGCATTTT.

This chain connects TRBV10-3 to TRBJ2-4, with 9 nucleotides matching TRBD1. The J call is uncertain, as TRBJ2-7 better fits the DNA end. The germline gives CDR1 ENHRY, CDR2 SYGVKD. This CDR3 has 14 amino acids. CDR3 DNA sequence: TGTGCCATCAGAAGGGGGACAGGGTTAGACGAGCAGTACTTC. This sequence encodes CAIRRGTGLDEQYF.

This clonotype was seen just once. The chain employs TRBV27 and TRBJ2-4; 7 bases match TRBD1. J lost 12 bases, V lost 4 bases, and 6 bases had no gene match. Germline lookup yields CDR1 MNHEY and CDR2 SMNVEV (reference sequence). The length of the CDR3 is 12 residues. The CDR3 bases are TGTGCCAGCAGTTCCCGTACAGGGGCTCAGTACTTC. Its protein is CASSSRTGAQYF.